Sequencing of this TCR beta chain was carried out in a study of blood T cell repertoires in COVID-19. Study-level background: Some COVID-19 samples were acute and others convalescent; all came from the United States, Italy and Spain. Sources were T cells, B-cell-depleted T cells, or PBMCs; the material itself was cDNA or gDNA.

Study processing details: The assay estimated nucleated cells by amplifying reference gene primers. The protocol was immunoSEQ multiplex PCR, while the TCRdb copy is restricted to in-frame clones and leaves out a portion. V and J calls and clone size are as listed in that table; D and trimming were resolved from the DNA. The data show some 150,000 clones, 87% seen once. V lost 3 bases to trimming and J lost 0 bases, with 4 bases between them. The germline gives CDR1 SQVTM, CDR2 ANQGSEA. This CDR3 spans 12 amino acids. This TCR came from a woman between 45 and 65 years old with active or convalescent COVID-19. The chain links TRBV29-1 to TRBJ2-3; D unclear. Specimen: peripheral blood. The CDR3 reads CSVDGSTDTQYF. CDR3 in DNA: TGCAGCGTTGACGGTAGCACAGATACGCAGTATTTT.